This TCR beta chain was identified during a study of T cells after yellow fever vaccination. Whole-study findings and limits: Abundant clonotypes (contaminants from the bulk population) could be present in FACS-sorted repertoires. The secondary response was weaker but peaked faster, day 5 versus 15. CD4 and CD8 compartments shared a small share of clonotypes.

Comments on this clonotype: Its antigen is as yet unknown.

Trimming cost V 3 bases and J 8 bases; bases outside gene matches: 6. This CDR3 region has 15 residues. The germline V gene has CDR1 SGHTA and CDR2 FQGTGA. In making TCR cDNA, 5'RACE template switching added a universal primer site and UMIs to it. Via MiXCR, TCRdb re-called the 5' RACE reads, giving one row per CDR3 protein. The sample has some 500,000 distinct CDR3 sequences, about 14% seen once; the top ten hold around 15%. Source: PBMCs, taken on the day of the yellow fever booster vaccination. The sequence was collected from a man aged 30 to 45 who received the YFV17D yellow fever vaccine. The J gene is TRBJ2-1, the V gene TRBV7-3, with 11 bases matching TRBD2. The CDR3 region is CASSFTSGSAHEQFF. CDR3 coding DNA: TGTGCCAGCAGCTTTACTAGCGGGAGCGCCCATGAGCAGTTCTTC.